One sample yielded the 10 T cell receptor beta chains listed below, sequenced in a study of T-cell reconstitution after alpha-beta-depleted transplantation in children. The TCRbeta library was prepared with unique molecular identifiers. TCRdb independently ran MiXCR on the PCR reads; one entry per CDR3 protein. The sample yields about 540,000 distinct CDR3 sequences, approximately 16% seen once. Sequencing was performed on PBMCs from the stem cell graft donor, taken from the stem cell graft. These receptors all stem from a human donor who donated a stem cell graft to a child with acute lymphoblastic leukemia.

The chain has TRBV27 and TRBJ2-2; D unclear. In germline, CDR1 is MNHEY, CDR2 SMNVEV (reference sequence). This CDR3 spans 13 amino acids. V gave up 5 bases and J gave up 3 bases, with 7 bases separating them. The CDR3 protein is CASSKKYTGELFF. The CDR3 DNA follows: TGTGCCAGCAGTAAGAAGTACACCGGGGAGCTGTTTTTT.

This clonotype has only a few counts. The CDR3 here is CASSFAGPPSSYNSPLHF. DNA of the CDR3: TGTGCCAGCAGTTTCGCCGGGCCCCCGAGCTCCTATAATTCACCCCTCCACTTT. V and J are TRBV28 and TRBJ1-6; no definite D call. Germline V gene data show CDR1 as MDHEN and CDR2 as SYDVKM. The ends were cut back, 3 bases at V and 0 bases at J, with 15 bases in the middle. CDR3 length: 18 amino acids.

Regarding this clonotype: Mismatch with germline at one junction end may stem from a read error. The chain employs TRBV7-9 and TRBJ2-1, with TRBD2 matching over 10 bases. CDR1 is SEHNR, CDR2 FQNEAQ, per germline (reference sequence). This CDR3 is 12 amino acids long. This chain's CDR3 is CASSLVAGGFEF. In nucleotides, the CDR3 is TGTGCCAGCAGCTTAGTAGCGGGAGGATTCGAATTC.

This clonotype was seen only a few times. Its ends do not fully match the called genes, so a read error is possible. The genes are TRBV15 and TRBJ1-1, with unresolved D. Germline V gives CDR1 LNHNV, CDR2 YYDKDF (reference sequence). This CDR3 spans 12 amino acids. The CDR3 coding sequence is TGTGCCACCAGCGGAGCCTCTGAGACGCGTAGGTTT. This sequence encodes CATSGASETRRF.

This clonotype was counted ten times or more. The CDR3 DNA reads as TGCAGCGTTGATTGGACGAATACTGAAGCTTTCTTT. Translated: CSVDWTNTEAFF. The V gene is TRBV29-1, the J gene TRBJ1-1; no definite D call. This CDR3 spans 12 amino acids. V shed 3 bases and J shed 5 bases, with 10 bases lying between them. Germline CDR1 SQVTM, CDR2 ANQGSEA.

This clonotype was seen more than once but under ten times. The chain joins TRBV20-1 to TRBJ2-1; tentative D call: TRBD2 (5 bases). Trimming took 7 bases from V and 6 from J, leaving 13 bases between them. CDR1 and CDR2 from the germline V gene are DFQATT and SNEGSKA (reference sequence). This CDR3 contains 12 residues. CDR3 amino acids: CSEADLGNEQFF. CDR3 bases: TGCAGTGAGGCGGACTTGGGCAATGAGCAGTTCTTC.

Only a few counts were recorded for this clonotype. CDR3 nucleotide sequence: TGTGCCAGCAGTTTCCCCCTAGCGGGAGAAAAGGACAATGAGCAGTTCTTC. Its protein is CASSFPLAGEKDNEQFF. The rearrangement joins TRBV12-3 or TRBV12-4 to TRBJ2-1; 10 bases fit TRBD2. CDR3 length equals 17 residues. J lost 5 bases, V lost 3 bases, and 10 bases had no gene match.

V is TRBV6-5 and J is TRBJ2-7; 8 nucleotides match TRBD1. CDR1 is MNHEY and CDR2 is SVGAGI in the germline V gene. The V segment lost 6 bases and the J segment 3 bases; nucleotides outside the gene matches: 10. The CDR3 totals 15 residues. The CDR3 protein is CASRPTGAPIYEQYF. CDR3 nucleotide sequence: TGTGCCAGCAGACCGACAGGGGCGCCAATCTACGAGCAGTACTTC.

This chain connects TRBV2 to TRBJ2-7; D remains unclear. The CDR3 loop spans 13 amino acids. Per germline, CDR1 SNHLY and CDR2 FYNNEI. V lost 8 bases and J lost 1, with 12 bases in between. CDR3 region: CASANPVSYEQYF. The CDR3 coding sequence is TGTGCCAGCGCTAACCCCGTGTCCTACGAGCAGTACTTC. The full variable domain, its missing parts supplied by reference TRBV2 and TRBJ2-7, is EPEVTQTPSHQVTQMGQEVILRCVPISNHLYFYWYRQILGQKVEFLVSFYNNEISEKSEIFDDQFSVERPDGSNFTLKIRSTKLEDSAMYFCASANPVSYEQYFGPGTRLTVT.

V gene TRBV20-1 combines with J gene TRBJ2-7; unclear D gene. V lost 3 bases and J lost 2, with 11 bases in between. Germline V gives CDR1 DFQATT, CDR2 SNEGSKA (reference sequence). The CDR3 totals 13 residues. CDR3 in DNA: TGCAGTGCTAGCCTCGGGCTCACCTACGAGCAGTACTTC. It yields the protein CSASLGLTYEQYF.